This TCR beta chain is from a study of blood T cell repertoires in COVID-19. The table came from immunoSEQ multiplex PCR; TCRdb's copy has only in-frame clones and leaves some out. The data hold some 270,000 clones, with roughly 80% observed a single time. This clone was seen a handful of times. Germline values: CDR1 MGHRA, CDR2 YSYEKL. Trimming removed 1 base from V and 7 bases from J, with 16 bases in between. CDR3 size: 16 residues. The TCR comes from a middle-aged man who had recovered from COVID-19. This rearrangement joins TRBV4-1 to TRBJ2-2; D is undetermined. Sequenced material: PBMCs or T cells enriched from blood (not recorded which). This chain's CDR3 is CASSQGRRNWVGELFF. CDR3 bases: TGCGCCAGCAGCCAAGGGCGCAGGAATTGGGTCGGGGAGCTGTTTTTT.